This is a list of T cell receptor beta chains from one sample in a study of T cells in Graves' hyperthyroidism and ophthalmopathy. TCRdb used MiXCR to reprocess the multiplex PCR reads, holding one entry per CDR3 protein. There are about 700,000 distinct CDR3 sequences in the sample; 45% occur only once, and 6.5% to 9% lies in the top ten. The sequencing input was peripheral blood or thyroid tissue (not recorded which). The origin of the receptors is an adult man with Graves' disease, either hyperthyroidism or ophthalmopathy (not recorded which). CDR3s include the opening cysteine and the closing phenylalanine or tryptophan. The D gene is left open where the match is weak. Clone size is shown for a subset of rows, as once, few, many or a class of expanded clone.

V gene: TRBV9
clone size: NA
D gene: NA
J gene: TRBJ1-4
CDR3 DNA: TGTGCCAGCAGCGTAGGTCCGGGGGGTTCAAATGAAAAACTGTTTTTT
CDR3 protein: CASSVGPGGSNEKLFF

V gene: TRBV13
clone size: NA
D gene: NA
J gene: TRBJ1-2
CDR3 DNA: TGTGCCAGCAGCGGCCGGGACGGAGCTAACTATGGCTACACCTTC
CDR3 protein: CASSGRDGANYGYTF

V gene: TRBV6-1
clone size: once
D gene: TRBD1
J gene: TRBJ2-7
CDR3 DNA: TGTGCTAGCGACGACAGGGTCTTCGAGCAGTACTTC
CDR3 protein: CASDDRVFEQYF

V gene: TRBV29-1
clone size: NA
D gene: TRBD2
J gene: TRBJ2-7
CDR3 DNA: TGCAGCGTTGAAGATCCACTAGCGGACTCCTACGAGCAGTACTTC
CDR3 protein: CSVEDPLADSYEQYF

V gene: TRBV6-5
clone size: NA
D gene: TRBD2
J gene: TRBJ2-7
CDR3 DNA: TGTGCCAGCAGTACTAGCGGGACCTACGAGCAGTACTTC
CDR3 protein: CASSTSGTYEQYF

V gene: TRBV28
clone size: NA
D gene: NA
J gene: TRBJ1-2
CDR3 DNA: TGTGCCAGTCGGGGCCAGCCACCCTACACCTTC
CDR3 protein: CASRGQPPYTF

V gene: TRBV20-1
clone size: many
D gene: NA
J gene: TRBJ2-5
CDR3 DNA: TGCAGTGCTAATTCGAGGACCCAGTACTTC
CDR3 protein: CSANSRTQYF

V gene: TRBV2
clone size: many
D gene: NA
J gene: TRBJ2-5
CDR3 DNA: TGTGCCAACCGAAGGCCCCAAGAGACCCAGTACTTC
CDR3 protein: CANRRPQETQYF

V gene: TRBV5-1
clone size: few
D gene: TRBD1
J gene: TRBJ1-1
CDR3 DNA: TGCGCCAGCAGTCAAGAATTGACAGGGACCACTGAAGCTTTCTTT
CDR3 protein: CASSQELTGTTEAFF

V gene: TRBV2
clone size: NA
D gene: NA
J gene: TRBJ2-5
CDR3 DNA: TGTGCCAGCAACAGGGGGGGCGGAGAGACCCAGTACTTC
CDR3 protein: CASNRGGGETQYF

V gene: TRBV7-6
clone size: NA
D gene: NA
J gene: TRBJ1-2
CDR3 DNA: TGTGCCAGCAGAACCGGGTCGGCCATAGGCTACACCTTC
CDR3 protein: CASRTGSAIGYTF

V gene: TRBV6-6
clone size: NA
D gene: TRBD1
J gene: TRBJ2-7
CDR3 DNA: TGTGCCAGCAGCGCACCGGGACAGGACCACGAGCAGTACTTC
CDR3 protein: CASSAPGQDHEQYF

V gene: TRBV25-1
clone size: NA
D gene: NA
J gene: TRBJ1-5
CDR3 DNA: TGTGCCAGCAGCGACCAGGGAATATATAGCAATCAGCCCCAGCATTTT
CDR3 protein: CASSDQGIYSNQPQHF

V gene: TRBV7-9
clone size: few
D gene: NA
J gene: TRBJ2-7
CDR3 DNA: TGTGCCAGCTCCCTACGGCGGCAGGCCACCTCCTACGAGCAGTACTTC
CDR3 protein: CASSLRRQATSYEQYF

V gene: TRBV6-5
clone size: NA
D gene: NA
J gene: TRBJ2-7
CDR3 DNA: TGTGCCAGCAGCGACCTGGTCGAGCAGTACTTC
CDR3 protein: CASSDLVEQYF

V gene: TRBV9
clone size: NA
D gene: NA
J gene: TRBJ1-1
CDR3 DNA: TGTGCCAGCAGTTGGTCAGGGGCGCAGGGTGAAGCTTTCTTT
CDR3 protein: CASSWSGAQGEAFF

V gene: TRBV19
clone size: few
D gene: NA
J gene: TRBJ1-6
CDR3 DNA: TGTGCCAGTAGTATAGCCAGTTTTGATTCACCCCTCCACTTT
CDR3 protein: CASSIASFDSPLHF

V gene: TRBV7-8
clone size: NA
D gene: NA
J gene: TRBJ1-1
CDR3 DNA: TGTGCCAGCAGTATTAGTAGGACTTCGAACACTGAAGCTTTCTTT
CDR3 protein: CASSISRTSNTEAFF

V gene: TRBV14
clone size: NA
D gene: NA
J gene: TRBJ1-1
CDR3 DNA: TGTGCCAGCAGCCCCGGAGGGGGGGTAACTTTCTTT
CDR3 protein: CASSPGGGVTFF

V gene: TRBV10-3
clone size: NA
D gene: NA
J gene: TRBJ1-6
CDR3 DNA: TGTGCCATCAGTGAGTCGGGGGGGATTAATTCACCCCTCCACTTT
CDR3 protein: CAISESGGINSPLHF

V gene: TRBV5-4
clone size: NA
D gene: TRBD1
J gene: TRBJ1-1
CDR3 DNA: TGTGCCAGCAGCACCGGACAGGGGAGAAGCAACACTGAAGCTTTCTTT
CDR3 protein: CASSTGQGRSNTEAFF

V gene: TRBV6-5
clone size: NA
D gene: NA
J gene: TRBJ1-5
CDR3 DNA: TGTGCCAGCAGTTTGGAGCAAAGGGAGCCCCAGCATTTT
CDR3 protein: CASSLEQREPQHF

V gene: TRBV10-3
clone size: once
D gene: NA
J gene: TRBJ2-5
CDR3 DNA: TGTGCCAGCAGTGGAACGGGGCCTGTCGAGACCCAGTACTTC
CDR3 protein: CASSGTGPVETQYF

V gene: TRBV20-1
clone size: few
D gene: TRBD2
J gene: TRBJ2-7
CDR3 DNA: TGCAGTGCTAGTCTGCGGGAGAGGGTTGGGGAGCAGTACTTC
CDR3 protein: CSASLRERVGEQYF

V gene: TRBV7-9
clone size: NA
D gene: NA
J gene: TRBJ1-6
CDR3 DNA: TGTGCCAGCAGCTCACATGGGGGTTCACCCCTCCACTTT
CDR3 protein: CASSSHGGSPLHF

V gene: TRBV20-1
clone size: NA
D gene: NA
J gene: TRBJ1-1
CDR3 DNA: TGCAGTGCTCCCCATGGACAGAACACTGAAGCTTTCTTT
CDR3 protein: CSAPHGQNTEAFF

V gene: TRBV12-3/TRBV12-4
clone size: NA
D gene: NA
J gene: TRBJ2-6
CDR3 DNA: TGTGCCAGCGGGAGAGTCTCTGGGGCCAACGTCCTGACTTTC
CDR3 protein: CASGRVSGANVLTF

V gene: TRBV5-1
clone size: NA
D gene: TRBD1
J gene: TRBJ1-3
CDR3 DNA: TGCGCCAGCAGCTGGGACCGGACAGGGGGCGCGGGAAACACCATATATTTT
CDR3 protein: CASSWDRTGGAGNTIYF

V gene: TRBV29-1
clone size: NA
D gene: NA
J gene: TRBJ1-3
CDR3 DNA: TGCAGCGGGGGGGGAGGATACACCATATATTTT
CDR3 protein: CSGGGGYTIYF

V gene: TRBV7-9
clone size: many
D gene: TRBD2
J gene: TRBJ2-5
CDR3 DNA: TGTGCCAGCAGCTCAACTAGCGGGCAAGAGACCCAGTACTTC
CDR3 protein: CASSSTSGQETQYF

V gene: TRBV7-2
clone size: many
D gene: TRBD1
J gene: TRBJ1-4
CDR3 DNA: TGTGCCAGCAGCTCACAGGGGGCTGAAAAACTGTTTTTT
CDR3 protein: CASSSQGAEKLFF

V gene: TRBV6-1
clone size: NA
D gene: NA
J gene: TRBJ1-2
CDR3 DNA: TGTGCCAGCGGCCCCCGGGGAGGGGGGAGCAGCACCTTC
CDR3 protein: CASGPRGGGSSTF

V gene: TRBV7-9
clone size: NA
D gene: TRBD2
J gene: TRBJ2-2
CDR3 DNA: TGTGCCAGCAGCTTAGATCGCGCGGGAGTGGGCACCGGGGAGCTGTTTTTT
CDR3 protein: CASSLDRAGVGTGELFF

V gene: TRBV7-6
clone size: many
D gene: TRBD1
J gene: TRBJ1-5
CDR3 DNA: TGTGCCAGCAGCTTTAACAGGGGCCAGCCCCAGCATTTT
CDR3 protein: CASSFNRGQPQHF

V gene: TRBV24-1
clone size: NA
D gene: TRBD1
J gene: TRBJ1-4
CDR3 DNA: TGTGCCAGCGGGACAGGGGGAGTTATGTTTTTT
CDR3 protein: CASGTGGVMFF

V gene: TRBV10-3
clone size: NA
D gene: NA
J gene: TRBJ1-2
CDR3 DNA: TGTGCCACAGCTCAGGCTAACTATGGCTACACCTTC
CDR3 protein: CATAQANYGYTF

V gene: TRBV2
clone size: NA
D gene: NA
J gene: TRBJ1-6
CDR3 DNA: TGTGCCAGCAGTTTCGGGGGCCATTATAATTCACCCCTCCACTTT
CDR3 protein: CASSFGGHYNSPLHF

V gene: TRBV5-1
clone size: NA
D gene: NA
J gene: TRBJ2-2
CDR3 DNA: TGCGCCAGCAGCTTGCGGAGGACAGATTTTACCCGGGAGCTGTTTTTT
CDR3 protein: CASSLRRTDFTRELFF

V gene: TRBV29-1
clone size: NA
D gene: NA
J gene: TRBJ1-2
CDR3 DNA: TGCAGGGACAACAGGGTCTATGGCTACACCTTC
CDR3 protein: CRDNRVYGYTF

V gene: TRBV4-2
clone size: NA
D gene: NA
J gene: TRBJ2-7
CDR3 DNA: TGTGCCAGCAGCCGCCGGGACTTCTACGAGCAGTACTTC
CDR3 protein: CASSRRDFYEQYF

V gene: TRBV29-1
clone size: NA
D gene: TRBD1
J gene: TRBJ1-2
CDR3 DNA: TGCAGCGCAGGATCCGGGACAGGGGGCGGCTACACCTTC
CDR3 protein: CSAGSGTGGGYTF

V gene: TRBV7-2
clone size: many
D gene: NA
J gene: TRBJ2-6
CDR3 DNA: TGTGCCAGCAACCTAAACTCAGGGGTACGGGCCAACGTCCTGACTTTC
CDR3 protein: CASNLNSGVRANVLTF

V gene: TRBV29-1
clone size: many
D gene: NA
J gene: TRBJ1-1
CDR3 DNA: TGCAGCGTTCATGACAGTAACACTGAAGCTTTCTTT
CDR3 protein: CSVHDSNTEAFF

V gene: TRBV20-1
clone size: few
D gene: NA
J gene: TRBJ1-1
CDR3 DNA: TGCAGTGCTTGGACTTCAGGGTTTGGGAACACTGAAGCTTTCTTT
CDR3 protein: CSAWTSGFGNTEAFF